Listed below are T cell receptor beta chains from one sample, sequenced in a study of T-cell memory formation after mild COVID-19. From the 5' RACE reads, TCRdb called clonotypes with MiXCR, one entry per CDR3 protein. The sample includes 530,000 or so distinct CDR3 sequences, around 16% of them seen just once. The sample comprised PBMCs or a T cell subset sorted from them (not recorded which). These TCRs come from an adult woman who had mild COVID-19 (a few samples of this study predate the infection). Cell type and time point are not known. The CDR3 runs from the conserved cysteine through the conserved F or W. D genes are given only for firm matches. Clone size is not always given. Where it is, it says once, few, many or a class for expanded clones.

j_gene	abundance	v_gene	len	d_gene	CDR3nt	CDR3aa
TRBJ2-1	.	TRBV12-3/TRBV12-4	16	TRBD1	TGTGCCAGCAGGCGCCTCTCCGGGACAGCATACAATGAGCAGTTCTTC	CASRRLSGTAYNEQFF
TRBJ2-7	.	TRBV7-6	14	.	TGTGCCAGCAGCCCGCAAGGGGCCACCTACGAGCAGTACTTC	CASSPQGATYEQYF
TRBJ1-1	many	TRBV20-1	12	.	TGCAGTGCCAAGGGGGGGGTCACTGAAGCTTTCTTT	CSAKGGVTEAFF
TRBJ2-1	few	TRBV19	14	TRBD1	TGTGCCAGTAGTTCTTGGACAGGGGAGGATGAGCAGTTCTTC	CASSSWTGEDEQFF
TRBJ2-7	many	TRBV7-9	15	TRBD1	TGTGCCAGCAGCTTGGGTTGGGACAGGGGCTACGAGCAGTACTTC	CASSLGWDRGYEQYF
TRBJ2-7	many	TRBV5-1	14	.	TGCGCCAGCAGCTTCTGGGACAAGACCGCAGAGCAGTACTTC	CASSFWDKTAEQYF
TRBJ2-7	many	TRBV25-1	19	TRBD1	TGTGCCAGCAGTGAGACACAGACAAAGGACAGGGACATCCCCTACGAGCAGTACTTC	CASSETQTKDRDIPYEQYF
TRBJ2-5	few	TRBV27	17	.	TGTGCCAGCAGTCGTGGAATAACCCGGTCTTTGCAAGAGACCCAGTACTTC	CASSRGITRSLQETQYF
TRBJ2-2	.	TRBV12-3/TRBV12-4	15	TRBD2	TGTGCCAGCAGTTTAGTAAGCGGGAGGCTCGGGGAGCTGTTTTTT	CASSLVSGRLGELFF
TRBJ2-1	many	TRBV29-1	13	.	TGCAGCGTGTCCCGAGGTTATTCCAATGAGCAGTTCTTC	CSVSRGYSNEQFF
TRBJ1-2	.	TRBV9	14	TRBD1	TGTGCCAGCAGCGTAAGGGACAGGGTGGGCGGCTACACCTTC	CASSVRDRVGGYTF
TRBJ2-4	.	TRBV7-9	16	.	TGTGCCAGCAGCTGGACCCAAGGTGAAGCCAAAAACATTCAGTACTTC	CASSWTQGEAKNIQYF
TRBJ1-1	.	TRBV7-9	12	TRBD1	TGTGCCAGCAGCTTGCCGGGACAGGGAGCTTTCTTT	CASSLPGQGAFF
TRBJ2-2	.	TRBV20-1	17	.	TGCAGTGCGAGATCTCTTGCTTGGGATGGCGGGACCGGGGAGCTGTTTTTT	CSARSLAWDGGTGELFF
TRBJ2-7	few	TRBV5-1	14	.	TGCGCCAGCAGCCGGGAGGACAGCACCTACGAGCAGTACTTC	CASSREDSTYEQYF
TRBJ2-5	.	TRBV18	16	TRBD1	TGTGCCAGCTCATCTCCCGGGACAGGGGTTGAAGAGACCCAGTACTTC	CASSSPGTGVEETQYF
TRBJ1-1	few	TRBV18	14	.	TGTGCCAGCTCTCCGACACCAACGAACACTGAAGCTTTCTTT	CASSPTPTNTEAFF
TRBJ2-1	few	TRBV12-5	13	.	TGTGCTAGTGGTTCAGACGACGACGGTGAGCAGTTCTTC	CASGSDDDGEQFF
TRBJ1-1	few	TRBV7-9	15	TRBD1	TGTGCCAGCAGTTATAACAGGGGAGGGGGCACTGAAGCTTTCTTT	CASSYNRGGGTEAFF
TRBJ1-1	.	TRBV5-1	14	TRBD1	TGCGCCAGCACCGAGACAGGGGTCGCCACTGAAGCTTTCTTT	CASTETGVATEAFF
TRBJ2-3	.	TRBV10-3	14	TRBD2	TGTGCCATCGGAATGGGACTAGCCTCAGATACGCAGTATTTT	CAIGMGLASDTQYF
TRBJ2-7	.	TRBV4-2	17	TRBD2	TGTGCCAGCAGCGTGGGGGGAGCGGGGGTATCTTCCTACGAGCAGTACTTC	CASSVGGAGVSSYEQYF